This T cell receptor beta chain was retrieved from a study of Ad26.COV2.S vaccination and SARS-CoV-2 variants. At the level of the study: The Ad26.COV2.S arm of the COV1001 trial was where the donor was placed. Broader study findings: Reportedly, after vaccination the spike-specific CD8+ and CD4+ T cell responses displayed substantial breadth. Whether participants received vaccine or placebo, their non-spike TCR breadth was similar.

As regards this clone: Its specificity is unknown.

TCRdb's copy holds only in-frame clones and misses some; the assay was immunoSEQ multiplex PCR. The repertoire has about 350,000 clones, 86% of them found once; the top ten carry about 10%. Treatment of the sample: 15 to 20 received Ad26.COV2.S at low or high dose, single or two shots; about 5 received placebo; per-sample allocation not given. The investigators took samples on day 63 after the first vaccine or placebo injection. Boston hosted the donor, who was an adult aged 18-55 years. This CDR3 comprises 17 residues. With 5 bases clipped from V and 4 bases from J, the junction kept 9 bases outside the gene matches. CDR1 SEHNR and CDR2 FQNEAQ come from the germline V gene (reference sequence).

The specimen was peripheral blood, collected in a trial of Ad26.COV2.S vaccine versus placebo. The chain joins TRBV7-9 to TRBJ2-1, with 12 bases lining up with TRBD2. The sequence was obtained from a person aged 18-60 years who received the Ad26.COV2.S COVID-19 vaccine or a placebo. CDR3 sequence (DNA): TGTGCCAGCAGCCACTCGACTAGCGGGAGTTCTTACAATGAGCAGTTCTTC. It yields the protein CASSHSTSGSSYNEQFF.